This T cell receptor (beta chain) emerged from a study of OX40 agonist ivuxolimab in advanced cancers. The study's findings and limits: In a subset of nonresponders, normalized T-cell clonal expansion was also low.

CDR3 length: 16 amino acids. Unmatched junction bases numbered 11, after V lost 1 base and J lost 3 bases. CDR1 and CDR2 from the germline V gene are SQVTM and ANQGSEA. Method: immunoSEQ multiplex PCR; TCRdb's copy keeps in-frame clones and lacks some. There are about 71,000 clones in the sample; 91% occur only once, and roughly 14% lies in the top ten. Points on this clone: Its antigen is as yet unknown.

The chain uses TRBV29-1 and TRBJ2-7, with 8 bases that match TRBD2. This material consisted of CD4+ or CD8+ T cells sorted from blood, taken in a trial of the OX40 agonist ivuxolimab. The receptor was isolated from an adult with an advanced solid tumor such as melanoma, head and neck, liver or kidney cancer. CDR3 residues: CSVEGDTSGGIYEQYF. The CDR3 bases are TGCAGCGTTGAAGGCGACACTAGCGGCGGAATCTACGAGCAGTACTTC.